The TCR beta chain under discussion was sequenced for a study of response to subunit inactivated influenza vaccine (dated by TCRdb to 2017 to 2018). Concerning the study at large: Deep quantitative T cell receptor repertoire profiling was used in the study to track responses to a trivalent subunit inactivated influenza vaccine. Study-wide findings and limitations: The authors suggested that each seasonal influenza vaccination may recruit only a limited number of new T cells.

The germline V gene provides CDR1 LGHNA and CDR2 YSLEER. Including cysteine and phenylalanine, the CDR3 has 14 amino acids. Of the read, only the CDR3 DNA is kept; its 42 bases are in frame from base 1. At the junction V is shortened by 6 bases and J by 3 bases, with 15 bases in between. To prepare the library, RT-PCR was applied. The instrument given in TCRdb is Illumina HiSeq 2500. TCRdb took the public reads, trimmed them with fastp at Q25, ran MiXCR for clone calling and kept in-frame beta chains. Each CDR3 protein gets just one entry, which takes the most common genes and DNA from the rows behind it. The sample has under 950,000 distinct CDR3 sequences on record, over 20% of them singletons. About a tenth of the sample belongs to the ten largest clones. This clonotype was seen only a few times. The antigen it recognizes is unknown. Base qualities were left out, and no much larger clone turns up one base away.

Source: PBMCs from blood, taken 5 days after vaccination. The sequence was obtained from a man aged 50 to 60 who received an inactivated influenza vaccine. Donor details come from another sample of the same person, matched by shared clones. Here the chain combines TRBV4-3 and TRBJ2-7; TRBD1 is a weak D gene call, 5 bases matching. The CDR3: CASSPSDSLYEQYF. The base sequence is TGCGCCAGCAGTCCATCAGACAGCCTCTACGAGCAGTACTTC.